Listed here are 26 T cell receptor beta chains from one sample, sequenced in a study of identical twins. TCRdb recomputed calls from the 5' RACE reads with MiXCR, one row per CDR3 protein. The sample contains about 720,000 distinct CDR3 sequences, over 8.5% of which appear only once. These sequences were also reported in another study, on yellow fever vaccine responses in identical twins.

Sequenced input: PBMCs. The receptor source for this set is a woman between 18 and 29 years old in good health.

Only a few counts were recorded for this clonotype. The V call is TRBV5-1, the J call TRBJ2-1, with TRBD2 identical over 14 bases. The CDR3 extends over 17 amino acids. CDR1 and CDR2 from the germline V gene are SGHRS and YFSETQ. V was pared by 4 bases and J by 8 bases, with 11 bases of the junction left unmatched. The CDR3 loop is CASSELTSGRVGDEQFF. CDR3 nucleotide sequence: TGCGCCAGCAGCGAATTGACTAGCGGGAGGGTAGGGGATGAGCAGTTCTTC.

This clonotype turned up a few times. The J gene is TRBJ2-5, the V gene TRBV20-1; no reliable D call. Between the trimmed V and J ends, which lost 8 bases and 8 bases, there was a span of 15 bases. Germline lookup yields CDR1 DFQATT and CDR2 SNEGSKA (reference sequence). This CDR3 contains 11 residues. Here the CDR3 reads CSKTARSTQYF. Here the CDR3 DNA reads TGCAGTAAAACGGCCAGGTCCACCCAGTACTTC.

This clonotype was detected only a few times. This chain connects TRBV7-9 to TRBJ2-7; 7 positions agree with TRBD1. The CDR3 runs 14 residues. Germline V gives CDR1 SEHNR, CDR2 FQNEAQ (reference sequence). The junction had 11 bases not matched to a gene; V was cut back by 5 bases and J by 7 bases. The CDR3: CASSHGQVKGEQYF. The DNA of the CDR3 is TGTGCCAGCAGCCACGGACAGGTAAAAGGGGAGCAGTACTTC.

At least ten counts were recorded for this clonotype. In nucleotides, the CDR3 is TGTGCCAGCGGGACTAGCGGGAACACAGATACGCAGTATTTT. Protein sequence: CASGTSGNTDTQYF. The V gene is TRBV12-3 or TRBV12-4, the J gene TRBJ2-3; 13 bases agree with TRBD2. The CDR3 consists of 14 residues. With 8 bases clipped from V and 2 bases from J, the junction kept 1 base outside the gene matches.

The rearrangement joins TRBV12-3 or TRBV12-4 to TRBJ2-2, with TRBD2 identical over 10 bases. There are 15 residues in the CDR3. With 7 bases clipped from V and 2 bases from J, the junction kept 4 bases outside the gene matches. The CDR3 region is CASTRLAGNTGELFF. DNA of the CDR3: TGTGCCAGCACCAGACTAGCGGGTAACACCGGGGAGCTGTTTTTT.

DNA for the CDR3: TGTGCCAGTAGTTTCCTCCGGGGCAGGGGGTACAATGAGCAGTTCTTC. It translates to CASSFLRGRGYNEQFF. This chain uses TRBV19 with TRBJ2-1; 7 bases fit TRBD1. The germline CDR1 and CDR2 sequences are LNHDA and SQIVND (reference sequence). V lost 5 bases and J lost 4; bases outside the gene matches: 11. This CDR3 comprises 16 residues.

This clonotype was found many times. V gene TRBV7-2 combines with J gene TRBJ2-1; no clear D gene. The CDR3 consists of 14 residues. Germline-derived CDR1 and CDR2 are SGHTA and FQGNSA. Deletions cut 0 bases from V and 5 bases from J, with 8 bases between. The CDR3 DNA reads TGTGCCAGCAGCTTAGCCAGAACAAACAATGAGCAGTTCTTC. Translated: CASSLARTNNEQFF.

The rearrangement uses TRBV2 and TRBJ1-4; 8 bases are shared with TRBD1. The V and J ends lost 3 bases and 2 bases, in that order; junction bases with no gene match: 11. The CDR3 runs to 18 residues. Germline V CDR1 and CDR2: SNHLY, FYNNEI. The CDR3 DNA sequence: TGTGCCAGCAGTGAGCCTCAGGGGGCGAGATGGACTAATGAAAAACTGTTTTTT. It translates to CASSEPQGARWTNEKLFF.

The CDR3 DNA is TGTGCCAGCAGTTACTCGCTCAGTACCTACGAGCAGTACTTC. Encoded protein: CASSYSLSTYEQYF. The chain links TRBV6-5 to TRBJ2-7; no clear D. Germline lookup yields CDR1 MNHEY and CDR2 SVGAGI. V lost 0 bases and J 2 bases, leaving 8 bases between the germline ends. This CDR3 contains 14 residues.

CDR3 sequence: CASGLVQGAKVPGELFF. The DNA for the CDR3 is TGTGCTAGTGGTTTGGTACAGGGGGCGAAAGTCCCCGGGGAGCTGTTTTTT. The chain employs TRBV12-5 and TRBJ2-2; 9 bases agree with TRBD1. V shed 0 bases, J shed 6 bases, and the junction held 8 bases outside the gene matches. The CDR3 contains 17 residues. Per germline, CDR1 LGHNT and CDR2 FRNRAP.

This clonotype was seen at least ten times. The chain employs TRBV12-3 or TRBV12-4 and TRBJ2-7; a weak D match, TRBD2 (6 bases). This CDR3 contains 16 residues. V lost 5 bases, J lost 2 bases, and 19 bases lay in between. In DNA, the CDR3 is TGTGCCAGCAGTGAGGGTCGGGGGAGTCGGCCCTACGAGCAGTACTTC. Translation: CASSEGRGSRPYEQYF.

The V call is TRBV27, the J call TRBJ1-6, with 7 bases fitting TRBD1. Germline loops: CDR1 MNHEY, CDR2 SMNVEV (reference sequence). V shed 2 bases, J shed 8 bases, and the junction held 3 bases outside the gene matches. The CDR3 contains 14 residues. The CDR3 sequence: CASSLEGAHSPLHF. The CDR3 nucleotides read TGTGCCAGCAGTTTAGAGGGGGCGCATTCACCCCTCCACTTT.

This clonotype was picked up a small number of times. V and J are TRBV10-1 and TRBJ2-7, with TRBD2 identical over 8 bases. Trimming at V came to 3 bases and at J to 6 bases, leaving 4 bases not matched to a gene. CDR1 is WNHNN, CDR2 SYGVQD, per germline (reference sequence). The CDR3 spans 13 residues. CDR3 coding DNA: TGCGCCAGCAGTGAAGGACTAGCTTTCGAGCAGTACTTC. Its translation is CASSEGLAFEQYF.

This chain connects TRBV3-1 to TRBJ2-2; maybe TRBD1 (5 bases). V shed 11 bases and J shed 0 bases, with 10 bases lying between them. This CDR3 is built from 13 residues. Per germline, CDR1 LGHDT and CDR2 YNNKEL (reference sequence). This CDR3 is CALRVTNTGELFF. Written as DNA, the CDR3 is TGTGCCCTCAGGGTCACGAACACCGGGGAGCTGTTTTTT.

The genes are TRBV5-6 and TRBJ2-4, with 7 positions matching TRBD1. Germline CDR1 and CDR2: SGHDT and YYEEEE. The CDR3 totals 16 residues. The V segment lost 0 bases and the J segment 2 bases; nucleotides outside the gene matches: 5. The CDR3 sequence: CASSLVQGTTKNIQYF. The CDR3, as DNA: TGTGCCAGCAGCTTGGTACAGGGGACGACCAAAAACATTCAGTACTTC.

The table lists this clonotype with a few counts. CDR3 sequence reads: CASSQAPVGVSETQYF. For the CDR3, the DNA is TGCGCCAGCAGCCAAGCCCCAGTGGGTGTCTCAGAGACCCAGTACTTC. The V gene is TRBV4-1, the J gene TRBJ2-5; D unresolved. With 1 base removed from V and 4 bases from J, the gap between germline ends came to 16 bases. Germline loops: CDR1 MGHRA, CDR2 YSYEKL. The CDR3 is made up of 16 amino acids.

The CDR3 DNA follows: TGCAGTGCTAGAGATCTTGATGCCTATTCACCCCTCCACTTT. It encodes CSARDLDAYSPLHF. The J gene is TRBJ1-6, the V gene TRBV20-1; D gene ambiguous. V was shortened by 0 bases and J by 8 bases, with 11 bases between the two germline ends. The CDR3 totals 14 residues. The germline CDR1 and CDR2 sequences are DFQATT and SNEGSKA (reference sequence).

The sample holds many counts of this clonotype. The chain couples TRBV7-9 to TRBJ2-4, with D uncertain. This CDR3 region has 13 residues. V lost 3 bases, J lost 6 bases, and 9 bases lay in between. The V gene's germline CDR1 is SEHNR and CDR2 FQNEAQ (reference sequence). The CDR3 is CASSFGKGNIQYF. CDR3 nucleotide sequence: TGTGCCAGCAGCTTTGGGAAGGGAAACATTCAGTACTTC.

Many counts were recorded for this clonotype. The J gene is TRBJ2-7, the V gene TRBV7-9; D may match TRBD1 or TRBD2 (6 bases each). The V end lost 1 base, the J end lost 4 bases, and 11 bases lay between the germline ends. The germline CDR1 and CDR2 sequences are SEHNR and FQNEAQ (reference sequence). CDR3 length: 14 residues. The CDR3 bases are TGTGCCAGCAGCTTAGAGCAGGGGAGGTACGAGCAGTACTTC. This codes for CASSLEQGRYEQYF.

This clonotype came up a few times. This rearrangement joins TRBV15 to TRBJ2-2, with 9 bases that match TRBD1. The germline CDR1 and CDR2 sequences are LNHNV and YYDKDF (reference sequence). The CDR3 is 17 amino acids. Trimming took 2 bases from V and 5 from J; bases not matched to a gene: 9. DNA of the CDR3: TGTGCCACCAGCAGATTTACAGGGGGCAGAGGGACCGGGGAGCTGTTTTTT. This translates into CATSRFTGGRGTGELFF.

This clonotype was observed many times. The chain joins TRBV4-3 to TRBJ2-1; D ambiguous. V lost 1 base to trimming and J lost 9 bases, with 10 bases between them. CDR3 length: 13 amino acids. Germline CDR1 LGHNA, CDR2 YSLEER. The DNA for the CDR3 is TGCGCCAGCAGCCAAGGGGTCAAGGGTGAGCAGTTCTTC. Protein: CASSQGVKGEQFF.

This clonotype was counted once. The J gene is TRBJ1-1, the V gene TRBV15; D is perhaps TRBD1 (6 bases). Trimming stripped 2 bases from V and 3 bases from J, with 19 bases between. This CDR3 comprises 17 residues. Looked up from germline, CDR1 is LNHNV and CDR2 is YYDKDF (reference sequence). The CDR3 bases are TGTGCCACCAGCAGAACGCTAGCGAGAGGGGGGGACACTGAAGCTTTCTTT. The encoded protein is CATSRTLARGGDTEAFF.

The rearrangement joins TRBV25-1 to TRBJ1-2; 10 positions agree with TRBD1. The trim removed 4 bases at V and 4 bases at J, leaving 3 bases unmatched. Germline CDR1 MGHDK, CDR2 SYGVNS. The CDR3 sequence is 14 residues long. The CDR3 nucleotides read TGTGCCAGCAGTGGCGACAGGGGGCCCTATGGCTACACCTTC. Its translation is CASSGDRGPYGYTF.

This clonotype was seen only a few times. This chain joins TRBV7-6 and TRBJ2-3, with TRBD2 matching over 8 bases. Germline CDR1 SGHVS, CDR2 FNYEAQ. J gave up 4 bases and V 4 bases, and 13 bases lay outside the gene matches. The CDR3 is 17 residues long. CDR3 protein: CASSSPNGGAGPDTQYF. CDR3 nucleotide sequence: TGTGCCAGCAGCTCCCCGAACGGGGGGGCCGGCCCAGATACGCAGTATTTT.

This clonotype was observed many times. The rearrangement uses TRBV28 and TRBJ2-3; TRBD2 matches 9 bases. The CDR3 is 15 amino acids. J gave up 6 bases and V 6 bases, and 10 bases lay outside the gene matches. CDR1 and CDR2 (germline): MDHEN, SYDVKM. The CDR3 loop reads CASRGTSSPGDTQYF. The CDR3 nucleotides are TGTGCCAGCAGGGGGACTAGCTCCCCAGGGGATACGCAGTATTTT.

This clonotype was seen more than once but under ten times. The chain has TRBV15 and TRBJ1-4; tentatively, D is TRBD1 (6 bases). V was shortened by 1 base and J by 5 bases, with 17 bases between the two germline ends. Germline CDR1 is LNHNV and CDR2 is YYDKDF (reference sequence). CDR3 length equals 17 residues. In DNA, the CDR3 is TGTGCCACCAGCAGAGTCAAAGGGGGGAGCCCCAATGAAAAACTGTTTTTT. It translates to CATSRVKGGSPNEKLFF.